The 21 T cell receptor beta chains in this list originate from one sample, sequenced in a study of T cell responses to AZD1222 COVID-19 vaccine (dated by TCRdb to the early 2020s). The library was made by the immunoSEQ multiplex PCR assay. TCRdb mirrors the immuneACCESS table, restricted to in-frame sequences. Some clones are absent from its copies; in checked studies, under half trace to an unresolved V gene, and the reason for the others is unknown. The sample records nearly 95,000 clones, roughly nine tenths of which are singletons. The ten biggest clones cover 2.5% of the sample. This specimen's time point label, interpreted: about 28 days (+/-7) after the second vaccine dose. This specimen consisted of peripheral blood, obtained 28 days after the second AZD1222 dose. These receptors were taken from an adult who received the AZD1222 COVID-19 vaccine.

By sample fraction, this clone is medium-sized. The rearrangement joins TRBV19 to TRBJ2-2; 8 bases are shared with TRBD1. CDR1 and CDR2 from the germline V gene are LNHDA and SQIVND (reference sequence). Trimming at V came to 5 bases and at J to 0 bases, leaving 11 bases not matched to a gene. CDR3 size: 18 residues. The CDR3 region is CASSWIGSGGANTGELFF. DNA of the CDR3: TGTGCCAGTAGTTGGATAGGTTCAGGGGGCGCGAACACCGGGGAGCTGTTTTTT.

This rearrangement joins TRBV30 to TRBJ2-3, with D possibly being TRBD1 (5 bases). The CDR3 has 14 residues. Germline CDR1 is GTSNPN and CDR2 is SVGIG (reference sequence). The V end lost 2 bases, the J end lost 3 bases, and 12 bases lay between the germline ends. CDR3 residues: CAWSPGHRTDTQYF. CDR3 sequence (DNA): TGTGCCTGGAGTCCAGGACACCGAACAGATACGCAGTATTTT.

V and J are TRBV3-1 (or the pseudogene TRBV3-2) and TRBJ2-3, with 8 bases aligning to TRBD1. Per the germline V gene, CDR1 is LGHDT and CDR2 is YNNKEL (reference sequence). CDR3 length: 14 residues. V lost 4 bases and J lost 3; bases outside the gene matches: 3. The CDR3 nucleotides read TGTGCCAGCAGCCCCCACAGGGGGACAGATACGCAGTATTTT. This sequence encodes CASSPHRGTDTQYF.

The V call is TRBV7-8, the J call TRBJ2-5, with D possibly TRBD1 on 6 matching bases. V lost 5 bases to trimming and J lost 3 bases, with 10 bases between them. The CDR3 length is 13 residues. CDR1 and CDR2 from the germline V gene are SGHVS and FQNEAQ. DNA of the CDR3: TGTGCCAGCAGCGAACACAGGGAAGAGACCCAGTACTTC. Encoded protein: CASSEHREETQYF.

CDR3 region: CASSLGPGTDQPQHF. Here the CDR3 DNA reads TGTGCCAGCAGCTTAGGGCCAGGGACAGATCAGCCCCAGCATTTT. The rearrangement joins TRBV7-6 to TRBJ1-5; TRBD1 aligns across 7 bases. Germline V gives CDR1 SGHVS, CDR2 FNYEAQ. Trimming cost V 1 base and J 5 bases; bases outside gene matches: 5. The CDR3 runs to 15 residues.

J is TRBJ1-6 and V is TRBV6-5; unclear D gene. V was clipped by 7 bases and J by 9 bases, with 19 bases between them. This CDR3 is built from 15 residues. CDR1 MNHEY and CDR2 SVGAGI come from the germline V gene. The CDR3 region is CASKRSGDWSSPLHF. The CDR3 coding sequence is TGTGCCAGCAAAAGAAGCGGGGATTGGAGTTCACCCCTCCACTTT.

The gene calls are TRBV6-1 and TRBJ2-1; 7 bases match TRBD1. V lost 1 base to trimming and J lost 9 bases; unmatched junction nucleotides: 15. The germline V gene encodes CDR1 MNHNS and CDR2 SASEGT. This CDR3 spans 17 amino acids. The CDR3 reads CASSEGTNWQGVGEQFF. The CDR3 nucleotides are TGTGCCAGCAGTGAAGGAACTAATTGGCAGGGGGTGGGTGAGCAGTTCTTC.

The V gene is TRBV30, the J gene TRBJ1-1; possibly TRBD1 for D (6 bases). The CDR3 totals 15 residues. CDR1 and CDR2 from the germline V gene are GTSNPN and SVGIG (reference sequence). V gave up 1 base and J gave up 4 bases, with 16 bases separating them. This CDR3 is CAWSDTGSLGTEAFF. In DNA form, the CDR3 reads TGTGCCTGGAGTGATACAGGGTCATTGGGCACTGAAGCTTTCTTT.

This clone was observed once. The chain carries TRBV11-2 and TRBJ1-1; TRBD1 matches 7 bases. V was clipped by 2 bases and J by 1 base; unmatched bases: 1. Per germline, CDR1 SGHAT and CDR2 FQNNGV. CDR3 length: 14 amino acids. CDR3 nucleotides: TGTGCCAGCAGCTTAACAGGGGCGAACACTGAAGCTTTCTTT. Protein product: CASSLTGANTEAFF.

The chain couples TRBV4-2 to TRBJ1-2, with 8 positions matching TRBD1. V lost 0 bases and J lost 4; bases outside the gene matches: 7. CDR3 length equals 16 residues. CDR1 is LGHNA, CDR2 YNFKEQ, per germline. This CDR3 reads CASSQDLDRAVYGYTF. The CDR3 DNA reads TGTGCCAGCAGCCAAGATTTGGACAGGGCTGTCTATGGCTACACCTTC.

The chain couples TRBV5-4 to TRBJ2-5; tentative D call: TRBD1 (6 bases). CDR3 length equals 13 residues. V gave up 0 bases and J gave up 3 bases, with 6 bases separating them. Germline V lookup: CDR1 SGHNT, CDR2 YYREEE (reference sequence). CDR3 DNA sequence: TGTGCCAGCAGCTTGGACAGGGAAGAGACCCAGTACTTC. Its translation is CASSLDREETQYF.

The rearrangement uses TRBV3-1 (or the pseudogene TRBV3-2) and TRBJ1-1; 7 bases match TRBD1. The ends lost 4 bases at V and 3 bases at J; junction bases unmatched: 5. The CDR3 has 14 amino acids. The germline CDR1 and CDR2 sequences are LGHDT and YNNKEL (reference sequence). CDR3 sequence reads: CASSRQGVDTEAFF. The CDR3 coding sequence is TGTGCCAGCAGCCGCCAGGGGGTAGACACTGAAGCTTTCTTT.

The chain recombines TRBV29-1 with TRBJ2-7; 9 bases align to TRBD2. Germline V gene data show CDR1 as SQVTM and CDR2 as ANQGSEA. The CDR3 contains 13 residues. Trimming cost V 4 bases and J 3 bases; bases outside gene matches: 4. The CDR3 DNA sequence: TGCAGCGTTGCCTCGCGGGGGGGCTACGAGCAGTACTTC. It is translated as CSVASRGGYEQYF.

The gene calls are TRBV7-3 and TRBJ1-5; a possible D gene is TRBD1 (6 bases). The CDR3 is 19 amino acids. CDR1 and CDR2 from the germline V gene are SGHTA and FQGTGA. The V and J ends lost 4 bases and 0 bases respectively, with 22 bases between them. The DNA for the CDR3 is TGTGCCAGCAGCTCGCCAGGGGTGAGGCGGGGTTATAGCAATCAGCCCCAGCATTTT. Protein: CASSSPGVRRGYSNQPQHF. The full variable domain, rest sourced from reference TRBV7-3 and TRBJ1-5, is GAGVSQTPSNKVTEKGKYVELRCDPISGHTALYWYRQSLGQGPEFLIYFQGTGAADDSGLPNDRFFAVRPEGSVSTLKIQRTERGDSAVYLCASSSPGVRRGYSNQPQHFGDGTRLSIL.

Only one count was recorded for this clone. This sequence joins TRBV19 and TRBJ1-2; a possible D gene is TRBD1 (5 bases). Germline assignment: CDR1 LNHDA and CDR2 SQIVND (reference sequence). With 3 bases removed from V and 7 bases from J, the gap between germline ends came to 15 bases. The CDR3 contains 14 residues. The CDR3: CASSIGRELFGYTF. CDR3 nucleotide sequence: TGTGCCAGTAGTATCGGCAGGGAACTCTTTGGCTACACCTTC.

This chain links TRBV27 with TRBJ2-7, with 9 bases fitting TRBD1. The germline gives CDR1 MNHEY, CDR2 SMNVEV (reference sequence). CDR3 size: 14 residues. Trimming cost V 3 bases and J 4 bases; bases outside gene matches: 4. This CDR3 is CASSLTQGAYEQYF. The DNA for the CDR3 is TGTGCCAGCAGTTTGACACAGGGGGCGTACGAGCAGTACTTC.

This chain links TRBV7-9 with TRBJ1-5; TRBD1 might be the D (6 bases). V was pared by 5 bases and J by 4 bases, with 12 bases between. Germline CDR1 SEHNR, CDR2 FQNEAQ (reference sequence). This CDR3 comprises 14 residues. This CDR3 is CASSVGQWNQPQHF. In DNA form, the CDR3 reads TGTGCCAGCAGCGTAGGACAGTGGAATCAGCCCCAGCATTTT.

This clone was detected once. In nucleotides, the CDR3 is TGTGCCAGCAGTTACGGGGCCCTCACCTCTAATTCACCCCTCCACTTT. It specifies CASSYGALTSNSPLHF. The chain recombines TRBV6-2 or TRBV6-3 with TRBJ1-6, with D tentatively TRBD1 (5 bases). Germline CDR1 is MNHEY and CDR2 is SVGEGT. This CDR3 has 16 amino acids. Trimming removed 2 bases at V and 6 bases at J, with 14 bases between.

This chain links TRBV4-1 with TRBJ2-2; TRBD2 matches 12 bases. Unmatched junction bases numbered 4, after V lost 2 bases and J lost 3 bases. CDR1 and CDR2 (germline): MGHRA, YSYEKL. The length of the CDR3 is 17 residues. The DNA of the CDR3 is TGCGCCAGCAGCCAAACTAGCGGGGGGCCTGACACCGGGGAGCTGTTTTTT. Translation gives CASSQTSGGPDTGELFF.

Written as DNA, the CDR3 is TGTGCCAGCAGCAATGACAGGCTTGAAGCTTTCTTT. Its translation is CASSNDRLEAFF. V and J are TRBV6-5 and TRBJ1-1, with D possibly matching TRBD1 (6 bases). V was trimmed by 6 bases and J by 7 bases, leaving 12 bases between them. Germline loops: CDR1 MNHEY, CDR2 SVGAGI. The CDR3 consists of 12 residues.

This clone was seen a handful of times. The chain employs TRBV5-8 and TRBJ2-7; D is undetermined. Trimming took off 4 bases at V and 6 bases at J, with 5 bases between the two ends. CDR1 and CDR2 from the germline V gene are SGHTS and YDEGEE. CDR3 length equals 10 residues. The CDR3, as DNA: TGTGCCAGCAGCGGTGTCGAGCAGTACTTC. This gives the protein CASSGVEQYF.